This TCR beta chain was found in a study of shared clonotypes between healthy human individuals. This clone came up once. The assay ran at deep level. For each subset, genomic DNA was distributed in equal portions over several immunoSEQ plates. Template for every sorted-subset replicate PCR totaled around 200 ng DNA, 25,000 to 35,000 T cell genomes. Data came from immunoSEQ multiplex PCR; TCRdb stores just in-frame clones and leaves some out. The table has 500,000 to 550,000 clones, roughly 95% seen once. The CDR3 is 19 amino acids. V trimming: 1 base; J trimming: 2 bases; junction bases outside the gene matches: 15. Germline assignment: CDR1 SGHAT and CDR2 FQNNGV.

The chain employs TRBV11-2 and TRBJ2-3; 7 bases match TRBD2. This clonotype was obtained from a woman in her twenties or thirties in good health. Sequences were obtained from naive CD4+ T cells sorted from blood. As to subset: CD45RA+ positively selected. Here the CDR3 reads CASSLGTLASSGPTDTQYF. The CDR3 DNA reads as TGTGCCAGCAGCTTAGGAACCCTAGCGTCTAGCGGCCCCACAGATACGCAGTATTTT.